The 25 T cell receptor beta chains below all came from one sample that was sequenced in a study of CD8+ T cells in alopecia areata. Reverse transcription of extracted RNA yielded cDNA, which provided the sequencing template. Clones were read by immunoSEQ multiplex PCR, and TCRdb kept only the in-frame ones, dropping some. The data contain approximately 150,000 clones, around 57% of them singletons. The sequenced sample was CD4+ T cells sorted from blood. The receptors derive from a human donor in good health.

A note on this clone: Other DNA sequences in this sample translate to the same CDR3. The chain employs TRBV7-2 and TRBJ2-5; D possibly corresponds to TRBD1 (6 bases). The length of the CDR3 is 13 residues. CDR1 SGHTA and CDR2 FQGNSA come from the germline V gene. V was shortened by 4 bases and J by 2 bases, with 8 bases between the two germline ends. For the CDR3, the DNA is TGTGCCAGCAGCTACAGGGTTCAAGAGACCCAGTACTTC. Translated, it gives CASSYRVQETQYF.

This clone was observed a few times. This chain links TRBV19 with TRBJ2-2; D is ambiguous. Trimming took off 10 bases at V and 3 bases at J, with 18 bases between the two ends. The CDR3 is made up of 15 amino acids. Germline loops: CDR1 LNHDA, CDR2 SQIVND (reference sequence). For the CDR3, the DNA is TGTGCCACCAACCGGGCTTCCCCGGACACCGGGGAGCTGTTTTTT. Protein sequence: CATNRASPDTGELFF. The whole variable domain, filled in from reference TRBV19 and TRBJ2-2, reads DGGITQSPKYLFRKEGQNVTLSCEQNLNHDAMYWYRQDPGQGLRLIYYSQIVNDFQKGDIAEGYSVSREKKESFPLTVTSAQKNPTAFYLCATNRASPDTGELFFGEGSRLTVL.

The rearrangement links TRBV5-4 to TRBJ2-5; TRBD2 aligns across 12 bases. This CDR3 has 15 residues. CDR1 is SGHNT, CDR2 YYREEE, per germline (reference sequence). V shed 4 bases and J 2 bases; nucleotides not matched to a gene: 3. The CDR3 DNA follows: TGTGCCAGCAGCCCGACTAGCGGGAGACAAGAGACCCAGTACTTC. Translation gives CASSPTSGRQETQYF.

The chain uses TRBV29-1 and TRBJ2-7, with D maybe TRBD1 (6 bases). The CDR3 spans 14 residues. Germline loops: CDR1 SQVTM, CDR2 ANQGSEA. V lost 4 bases to trimming and J lost 0 bases, with 13 bases between them. In DNA form, the CDR3 reads TGCAGCGTTGGAGTCAGGGGAGACTCCTACGAGCAGTACTTC. Its translation: CSVGVRGDSYEQYF.

The rearrangement joins TRBV9 to TRBJ2-3; no clear D. CDR3 length equals 11 residues. Trimming pared 3 bases from V and 3 bases from J, leaving 2 bases between. Germline V gene data show CDR1 as SGDLS and CDR2 as YYNGEE. The DNA of the CDR3 is TGTGCCAGCAGCGCTACAGATACGCAGTATTTT. It yields the protein CASSATDTQYF.

This clone turned up a few times. This chain's CDR3 is CASSPRSVENYGYTF. The CDR3 DNA is TGTGCCAGCTCACCCCGGTCCGTAGAAAACTATGGCTACACCTTC. This sequence joins TRBV18 and TRBJ1-2; no definite D call. This CDR3 region has 15 residues. Trimming removed 3 bases from V and 2 bases from J, with 13 bases in between. CDR1 KGHSH and CDR2 LQKENI come from the germline V gene.

The gene calls are TRBV28 and TRBJ1-2, with a weak D call TRBD1 (6 bases). The CDR3 length is 13 residues. Germline V gives CDR1 MDHEN, CDR2 SYDVKM. V shed 5 bases and J shed 8 bases, with 15 bases lying between them. The CDR3 nucleotides read TGTGCCAGCAGTATCAAGGCAGGGGTAGGCTACACCTTC. Its translation is CASSIKAGVGYTF.

This chain links TRBV4-1 with TRBJ2-5; D is perhaps TRBD1 or TRBD2 (5 bases each). The V and J ends lost 1 base and 2 bases respectively, with 14 bases between them. CDR3 length: 16 residues. Germline V gene data show CDR1 as MGHRA and CDR2 as YSYEKL. The DNA for the CDR3 is TGCGCCAGCAGCCAAGGACGGGGCTCGAGGCAAGAGACCCAGTACTTC. Translation gives CASSQGRGSRQETQYF.

This clone was detected a few times. The V call is TRBV5-1, the J call TRBJ2-7, with 9 nucleotides matching TRBD1. V trimming: 6 bases; J trimming: 1 base; junction bases outside the gene matches: 5. Germline V gene data show CDR1 as SGHRS and CDR2 as YFSETQ. The CDR3 has 14 residues. In nucleotides, the CDR3 is TGCGCCAGCAAAGGGGGACAGGGTTCCTACGAGCAGTACTTC. Protein sequence: CASKGGQGSYEQYF.

This rearrangement joins TRBV2 to TRBJ2-7, with TRBD2 matching 10 bases. This CDR3 has 16 residues. Trimming at V came to 6 bases and at J to 1 base, leaving 9 bases not matched to a gene. Germline loops: CDR1 SNHLY, CDR2 FYNNEI. CDR3 DNA: TGTGCCAGCAGAGAGACGGGACTAGCGCTTTCCTACGAGCAGTACTTC. Residues: CASRETGLALSYEQYF.

The chain couples TRBV18 to TRBJ2-4; 8 bases line up with TRBD1. The CDR3 is made up of 14 amino acids. From germline, CDR1 is KGHSH and CDR2 LQKENI. The junction had 7 bases not matched to a gene; V was cut back by 6 bases and J by 6 bases. The CDR3, as DNA: TGTGCCAGCTCCCTGGACAGGGTGGCAAACATTCAGTACTTC. The encoded protein is CASSLDRVANIQYF.

This sequence joins TRBV7-9 and TRBJ2-7, with D tentatively TRBD1 or TRBD2 (5 bases each). Trimming removed 8 bases from V and 2 bases from J, with 22 bases in between. In germline, CDR1 is SEHNR, CDR2 FQNEAQ (reference sequence). CDR3 length: 16 amino acids. CDR3 residues: CASRALGTGTPYEQYF. The CDR3 region has the DNA TGTGCCAGCCGCGCTTTGGGAACCGGGACCCCCTACGAGCAGTACTTC.

V usage is TRBV9 and J usage is TRBJ2-1; TRBD1 agrees at 12 bases. Losses at the gene ends were 4 bases for V and 7 bases for J; bases not matched to a gene: 3. Germline V lookup: CDR1 SGDLS, CDR2 YYNGEE. This CDR3 region has 14 residues. The CDR3 region is CASSRGQGANEQFF. DNA for the CDR3: TGTGCCAGCAGCAGGGGACAGGGGGCGAATGAGCAGTTCTTC.

The chain combines TRBV29-1 with TRBJ2-5; possibly TRBD1 for D (6 bases). With 5 bases removed from V and 6 bases from J, the gap between germline ends came to 10 bases. The CDR3 length is 11 residues. The germline gives CDR1 SQVTM, CDR2 ANQGSEA. The CDR3, as DNA: TGCAGCGTTTCAGGGGTAAAGACCCAGTACTTC. This encodes CSVSGVKTQYF.

The chain links TRBV5-1 to TRBJ2-7; no clear D gene. Germline V CDR1 and CDR2: SGHRS, YFSETQ. V lost 7 bases to trimming and J lost 2 bases, with 16 bases between them. The CDR3 extends over 14 amino acids. The CDR3 DNA reads as TGCGCCAGCCGCGTGGGGTTACCTACCTACGAGCAGTACTTC. Translation: CASRVGLPTYEQYF.

This chain connects TRBV20-1 to TRBJ2-1; either TRBD1 or TRBD2 may supply D (5 bases each). The length of the CDR3 is 11 residues. Germline CDR1 reads DFQATT; CDR2 reads SNEGSKA (reference sequence). V lost 6 bases and J lost 8, with 11 bases in between. The chain's CDR3 is CSAGTGHEQFF. CDR3 nucleotide sequence: TGCAGTGCCGGGACGGGCCATGAGCAGTTCTTC.

The chain employs TRBV6-5 and TRBJ1-4; 8 positions match TRBD1. CDR3 size: 16 residues. The germline gives CDR1 MNHEY, CDR2 SVGAGI. V trimming: 2 bases; J trimming: 3 bases; junction bases outside the gene matches: 5. The CDR3 DNA reads as TGTGCCAGCAGTTACGGCAGGGGGCAGGCTAATGAAAAACTGTTTTTT. It specifies CASSYGRGQANEKLFF.

The chain is built from TRBV5-6 and TRBJ2-7; 8 bases line up with TRBD1. Germline lookup yields CDR1 SGHDT and CDR2 YYEEEE. The V gene end was trimmed by 3 bases and the J gene end by 1 base; junction bases not matched to a gene: 6. CDR3 length: 15 residues. The CDR3 DNA is TGTGCCAGCAGCTCCCGAGGGACAGGATCCTACGAGCAGTACTTC. The encoded protein is CASSSRGTGSYEQYF.

Only one count was recorded for this clone. The chain links TRBV28 to TRBJ2-3, with D hard to call. CDR1 MDHEN and CDR2 SYDVKM come from the germline V gene. The V end lost 8 bases, the J end lost 1 base, and 10 bases lay between the germline ends. CDR3 length: 13 residues. CDR3 DNA sequence: TGTGCCAGCTTTCCAGCCGGCACAGATACGCAGTATTTT. Protein product: CASFPAGTDTQYF. Drawing the rest from reference TRBV28 and TRBJ2-3, the complete variable domain is DVKVTQSSRYLVKRTGEKVFLECVQDMDHENMFWYRQDPGLGLRLIYFSYDVKMKEKGDIPEGYSVSREKKERFSLILESASTNQTSMYLCASFPAGTDTQYFGPGTRLTVL.

The rearrangement joins TRBV29-1 to TRBJ2-5; D call uncertain. Between the trimmed V and J ends, which lost 6 bases and 4 bases, there was a span of 12 bases. The CDR3 is 12 amino acids. Germline CDR1 is SQVTM and CDR2 is ANQGSEA. DNA for the CDR3: TGCAGCGTGGACGGAGTGCGAGAGACCCAGTACTTC. It yields the protein CSVDGVRETQYF.

For this clone: The same CDR3 is also encoded by other DNA sequences in this sample. This sequence joins TRBV27 and TRBJ2-3; 8 bases align to TRBD2. V was pared by 3 bases and J by 0 bases, with 2 bases of the junction left unmatched. Germline V gene lookup returns CDR1 MNHEY and CDR2 SMNVEV (reference sequence). There are 15 residues in the CDR3. The CDR3, as DNA: TGTGCCAGCAGTTTGACTAGCGCAAGCACAGATACGCAGTATTTT. Its translation: CASSLTSASTDTQYF.

This clone was seen more than once but under ten times. This chain joins TRBV18 and TRBJ2-3; no firm D call. The germline V gene has CDR1 KGHSH and CDR2 LQKENI. V was clipped by 3 bases and J by 6 bases, with 13 bases between them. The CDR3 length is 14 residues. The CDR3 spells CASSPRSTEDTQYF. The CDR3 DNA follows: TGTGCCAGCTCACCGCGGAGCACCGAGGATACGCAGTATTTT.

The CDR3 sequence is CAWRNSGRHYEQYF. CDR3 sequence (DNA): TGTGCCTGGAGAAATAGCGGAAGACACTACGAGCAGTACTTC. The V and J genes are TRBV30 and TRBJ2-7, with D tentatively TRBD2 (6 bases). This CDR3 has 14 amino acids. Germline values: CDR1 GTSNPN, CDR2 SVGIG (reference sequence). The ends were cut back, 3 bases at V and 3 bases at J, with 15 bases in the middle.

The sample holds a few counts of this clone. The V gene is TRBV6-1, the J gene TRBJ1-1; 7 nucleotides align to TRBD1. V lost 0 bases and J lost 1; bases outside the gene matches: 8. Germline V gene lookup returns CDR1 MNHNS and CDR2 SASEGT. The CDR3 has 17 amino acids. CDR3 in amino acids: CASSEAPTGFGNTEAFF. The CDR3 DNA reads TGTGCCAGCAGTGAAGCGCCGACAGGGTTCGGGAACACTGAAGCTTTCTTT.

This clone was observed a handful of times. The gene calls are TRBV29-1 and TRBJ1-1; D perhaps matches TRBD1 (5 bases). From germline, CDR1 is SQVTM and CDR2 ANQGSEA. CDR3 length: 13 amino acids. The germline V and J ends were trimmed by 4 bases and 1 base, with 10 bases remaining between them. CDR3 protein: CSVGITGNTEAFF. The CDR3 DNA sequence: TGCAGCGTTGGGATTACAGGGAACACTGAAGCTTTCTTT.